The rows below give T cell receptor beta chains drawn from one sample of a study of cytomegalovirus exposure and HLA in healthy donors. TCRdb's copy holds only in-frame clones and misses some; the assay was immunoSEQ multiplex PCR. Found here are 100,000 to 150,000 clones, approximately 80% of them singletons; the top ten hold under 3.5%. Specimen: PBMCs. The receptors stem from a male donor in good health and CMV-seronegative. Both conserved end residues are part of each CDR3. D genes are given only for firm matches. Not all rows give a size; the values are once, few, many and, for expanded clones, a class.

D: .
J: TRBJ2-4
V: TRBV7-2
size: .
DNA: TGTGCCAGCAGCCCCAGGGGCTCCCTAGCCAAAAACAGTCAGTACTTC
CDR3: CASSPRGSLAKNSQYF

D: TRBD1
J: TRBJ1-2
V: TRBV19
size: .
DNA: TGTGCCAGTAGCCCCCGGGACAGGGTTGGCTACACCTTC
CDR3: CASSPRDRVGYTF

D: .
J: TRBJ2-7
V: TRBV30
size: .
DNA: TGTGCCTGGAGTGACCCGGGACATGCATCCTACGAGCAGTACTTC
CDR3: CAWSDPGHASYEQYF

D: TRBD1
J: TRBJ2-2
V: TRBV27
size: .
DNA: TGTGCCAGCAGGGGGACAGGGAACACCGGGGAGCTGTTTTTT
CDR3: CASRGTGNTGELFF

D: TRBD1
J: TRBJ1-2
V: TRBV5-4
size: .
DNA: TGTGCCAGCAGCTTGGACTTGGAATTTAGGGACAGAGAAGGCTACACCTTC
CDR3: CASSLDLEFRDREGYTF

D: TRBD1
J: TRBJ2-5
V: TRBV7-9
size: .
DNA: TGTTCCAGCAGCTTATCCCTGTTGACAGGGGTCGTTGGAGAGACCCAGTACTTC
CDR3: CSSSLSLLTGVVGETQYF

D: TRBD2
J: TRBJ2-7
V: TRBV27
size: .
DNA: TGTGCCAGCAGTTCCCCAACACGGACTAGCGGGGAGTCCTACGAGCAGTACTTC
CDR3: CASSSPTRTSGESYEQYF

D: TRBD1
J: TRBJ2-5
V: TRBV6-5
size: .
DNA: TGTGCCAGCAGTTACTCGGCCAGGGGGTTGTTGAAGACCCAGTACTTC
CDR3: CASSYSARGLLKTQYF

D: TRBD1
J: TRBJ2-1
V: TRBV5-1
size: .
DNA: TGCGCCAGCAGCAAACGCCAAACTCGGGTACAGGGGTTCTCCTACAATGAGCAGTTCTTC
CDR3: CASSKRQTRVQGFSYNEQFF

D: .
J: TRBJ1-3
V: TRBV11-2
size: few
DNA: TGTGCCAGCAGCTTAATCCAAGGGGCTGGAAACACCATATATTTT
CDR3: CASSLIQGAGNTIYF

D: .
J: TRBJ1-2
V: TRBV5-6
size: .
DNA: TGTGCCAGCAGCATTGGGGGCGGCTATGGCTACACCTTC
CDR3: CASSIGGGYGYTF

D: .
J: TRBJ1-4
V: TRBV6-5
size: .
DNA: TGTGCCAGCAGTTCACACGAAAAACTGTTTTTT
CDR3: CASSSHEKLFF

D: .
J: TRBJ1-5
V: TRBV5-1
size: .
DNA: TGCGCCAGCAGCTTGGATTTGTGGGGCTGGCAGCCCCAGCATTTT
CDR3: CASSLDLWGWQPQHF

D: .
J: TRBJ2-7
V: TRBV1
size: .
DNA: TGCACCAGCAGCCACACTAGCGCATACGAGCAGTACTTC
CDR3: CTSSHTSAYEQYF

D: .
J: TRBJ2-3
V: TRBV27
size: few
DNA: TGTGCCAGCAGTTTATTCGGGATCAGCGCTAGCACAGATACGCAGTATTTT
CDR3: CASSLFGISASTDTQYF

D: TRBD2
J: TRBJ2-1
V: TRBV7-9
size: .
DNA: TGTGCCAGCAGCTGGGCTAGCGGGAGGGGACTTTGGAATGAGCAGTTCTTC
CDR3: CASSWASGRGLWNEQFF

D: TRBD1
J: TRBJ2-5
V: TRBV7-9
size: .
DNA: TGTTCCAGCAGGACTCGACAGGGTCCCGAGACCCAGTACTTC
CDR3: CSSRTRQGPETQYF

D: TRBD1
J: TRBJ2-2
V: TRBV5-1
size: .
DNA: TGCGCCAGCAGCGTGGGACAGGGAGCCGGGGAGCTGTTTTTT
CDR3: CASSVGQGAGELFF

D: TRBD2
J: TRBJ2-7
V: TRBV2
size: .
DNA: TGTGCCAGCAGTGAGTACGCGGGAGGGAGCGACGAGCAGTACTTC
CDR3: CASSEYAGGSDEQYF

D: .
J: TRBJ2-1
V: TRBV27
size: once
DNA: TGTGCCAGCAGTCTGCCGGGGGGCCCCTACAATGAGCAGTTCTTC
CDR3: CASSLPGGPYNEQFF

D: .
J: TRBJ1-5
V: TRBV11-3
size: .
DNA: TGTGCCAGCAGCTTAGGGGAGATGTTGTCCTGGAGGAGTAGCAATCAGCCCCAGCATTTT
CDR3: CASSLGEMLSWRSSNQPQHF

D: .
J: TRBJ2-7
V: TRBV20-1
size: .
DNA: TGCAGTGCCAACTACGAGCAGTACTTC
CDR3: CSANYEQYF

D: TRBD1
J: TRBJ2-5
V: TRBV7-3
size: .
DNA: TGTGCCAGCAGCTTTGGACAGGGCGAATTGGAGACCCAGTACTTC
CDR3: CASSFGQGELETQYF

D: TRBD2
J: TRBJ2-3
V: TRBV7-6
size: .
DNA: TGTGCCAGCAGCCTAATAGCGGGGGTCGCTGATACGCAGTATTTT
CDR3: CASSLIAGVADTQYF

D: .
J: TRBJ1-2
V: TRBV29-1
size: .
DNA: TGCAGCGTTGATGCAGGTTATCTTGGCTACACCTTC
CDR3: CSVDAGYLGYTF

D: .
J: TRBJ1-1
V: TRBV5-1
size: .
DNA: TGCGCCAGCAGCTTGGGGGCAGAGAACACTGAAGCTTTCTTT
CDR3: CASSLGAENTEAFF

D: .
J: TRBJ1-2
V: TRBV30
size: .
DNA: TGTGCCTGGAGTGTACAGACCGCGAGATTC
CDR3: CAWSVQTARF

D: .
J: TRBJ1-2
V: TRBV10-3
size: .
DNA: TGTGCCATCACAAATAACTTCCGGACAGAGGCCTCCCCTGGCTACACCTTC
CDR3: CAITNNFRTEASPGYTF

D: TRBD1
J: TRBJ1-3
V: TRBV28
size: .
DNA: TGTGCCAGCGGATTAAAGGCCGGGACAGACCCAAACACCATATATTTT
CDR3: CASGLKAGTDPNTIYF

D: TRBD1
J: TRBJ1-4
V: TRBV7-3
size: .
DNA: TGTGCCAGCAGCTCTACCGGGACAGGGGAACTGTTTTTT
CDR3: CASSSTGTGELFF

D: .
J: TRBJ2-5
V: TRBV19
size: .
DNA: TGTGCCAGTAGTATGGGGCCCCTAGAGACCCAGTACTTC
CDR3: CASSMGPLETQYF

D: TRBD1
J: TRBJ2-7
V: TRBV5-6
size: .
DNA: TGTGCCAGCAGCTCCCCGGGACAGGGAAGGAGTTACGAGCAGTACTTC
CDR3: CASSSPGQGRSYEQYF

D: TRBD1
J: TRBJ1-3
V: TRBV2
size: .
DNA: TGTGCCAGCAAAAAAGAGTCCGGGACAGGGGGCCAAGGGAGCTCTGGAAACACCATATATTTT
CDR3: CASKKESGTGGQGSSGNTIYF

D: TRBD2
J: TRBJ2-3
V: TRBV6-4
size: few
DNA: TGTGCCAGCAGTGGGACTAGCGGGACAGATACGCAGTATTTT
CDR3: CASSGTSGTDTQYF

D: TRBD1
J: TRBJ1-2
V: TRBV30
size: .
DNA: TGTGCCTGGGACGGATTCGGACAGGGATATAACTATGGCTACACCTTC
CDR3: CAWDGFGQGYNYGYTF

D: .
J: TRBJ1-2
V: TRBV19
size: .
DNA: TGTGCCAGTAGGGGGGACTTTGGTGGCTACACCTTC
CDR3: CASRGDFGGYTF

D: .
J: TRBJ2-1
V: TRBV28
size: .
DNA: TGTGCCAGCAGTTCAAATTCAGGTTCCGCTTCGAATGAGCAGTTCTTC
CDR3: CASSSNSGSASNEQFF

D: .
J: TRBJ2-3
V: TRBV5-6
size: .
DNA: TGTGCCAGCAGCTTGCGGAGCGTATCGACCCCCGCAGATACGCAGTATTTT
CDR3: CASSLRSVSTPADTQYF

D: TRBD1
J: TRBJ1-6
V: TRBV19
size: few
DNA: TGTGCCAGCGCTTTCCCGGGACAGGGATCCTCACCCCTCCACTTT
CDR3: CASAFPGQGSSPLHF

D: TRBD2
J: TRBJ2-1
V: TRBV19
size: .
DNA: TGTGCCAGTAATAGCGGGAGCTCCTACAATGAGCAGTTCTTC
CDR3: CASNSGSSYNEQFF

D: TRBD1
J: TRBJ2-1
V: TRBV5-1
size: .
DNA: TGCGCCAGCAGCTTGGCTGGACAGGATCCGTTCTTC
CDR3: CASSLAGQDPFF

D: TRBD1
J: TRBJ1-3
V: TRBV10-3
size: .
DNA: TGTGCCATCAGCCCGACAGGGACTGGAAACACCATATATTTT
CDR3: CAISPTGTGNTIYF

D: .
J: TRBJ2-6
V: TRBV11-3
size: .
DNA: TGTGCCAGCAGCTATTTTACAGGGAGCTCTGGGGCCAACGTCCTGACTTTC
CDR3: CASSYFTGSSGANVLTF

D: .
J: TRBJ1-3
V: TRBV6-6
size: .
DNA: TGTGCCAGCAGCCAGACAGGACGCTCTGGAAACACCATATATTTT
CDR3: CASSQTGRSGNTIYF

D: .
J: TRBJ1-5
V: TRBV15
size: .
DNA: TGTGCCACCAGTCCAGGGAGGAATCAGCCCCAGCATTTT
CDR3: CATSPGRNQPQHF

D: TRBD1
J: TRBJ2-3
V: TRBV6-1
size: .
DNA: TGTGCCAGCAGTGAAAGGGCGACAGGGGGCTTCACAGATACGCAGTATTTT
CDR3: CASSERATGGFTDTQYF

D: .
J: TRBJ1-5
V: TRBV15
size: .
DNA: TGTGCCACCAGCAGAGCCAGAGGGAATCAGCCCCAGCATTTT
CDR3: CATSRARGNQPQHF

D: .
J: TRBJ1-4
V: TRBV7-2
size: .
DNA: TGTGCCAGCAGCACCGGGGATAATGAAAAACTGTTTTTT
CDR3: CASSTGDNEKLFF

D: TRBD1
J: TRBJ2-1
V: TRBV7-9
size: .
DNA: TGTGCCAGCAGCTTTCCGGGACAGGGGCAAAGGGAGCAGTTCTTC
CDR3: CASSFPGQGQREQFF

D: .
J: TRBJ1-1
V: TRBV9
size: few
DNA: TGTGCCAGCAGCGCCACAGGGATAATGAACACTGAAGCTTTCTTT
CDR3: CASSATGIMNTEAFF

D: .
J: TRBJ1-5
V: TRBV7-9
size: few
DNA: TGTGCCAGCAGCTTAGCCGGGTTCGGTCAGCCCCAGCATTTT
CDR3: CASSLAGFGQPQHF

D: TRBD1
J: TRBJ1-5
V: TRBV28
size: .
DNA: TGTGCCAGCGGGACAGGGGCCAAAGGGAGCAATCAGCCCCAGCATTTT
CDR3: CASGTGAKGSNQPQHF